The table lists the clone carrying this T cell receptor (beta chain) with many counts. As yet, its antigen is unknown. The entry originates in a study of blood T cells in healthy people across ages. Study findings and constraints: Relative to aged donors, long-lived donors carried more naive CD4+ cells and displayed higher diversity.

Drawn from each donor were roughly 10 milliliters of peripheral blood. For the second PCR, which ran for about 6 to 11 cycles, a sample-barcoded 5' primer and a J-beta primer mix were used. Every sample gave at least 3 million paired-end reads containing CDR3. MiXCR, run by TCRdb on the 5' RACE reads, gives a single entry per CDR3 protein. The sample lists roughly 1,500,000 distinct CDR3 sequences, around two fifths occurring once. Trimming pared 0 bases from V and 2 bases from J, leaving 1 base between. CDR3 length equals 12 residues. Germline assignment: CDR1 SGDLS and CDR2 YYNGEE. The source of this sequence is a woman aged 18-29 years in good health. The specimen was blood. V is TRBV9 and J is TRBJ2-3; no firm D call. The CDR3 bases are TGTGCCAGCAGCGTAGACACAGATACGCAGTATTTT. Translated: CASSVDTDTQYF.